This TCR beta chain was recovered during a study of blood T cells in healthy people across ages. Study-wide points: PBMCs were not sorted, which prevented a conclusive comparison of naive versus antigen-experienced cells. Strongly correlated with naive T cell percentage was TCR beta diversity.

Trimming left V 7 bases short and J 1 base short, with 15 bases between. The CDR3 is 14 amino acids. Germline V gene data show CDR1 as DFQATT and CDR2 as SNEGSKA (reference sequence). This clonotype was seen at least ten times. The antigen is not known. A second roughly 7 to 12 cycle PCR used barcoded and J-beta primers. TCRdb reanalysed the 5' RACE reads using MiXCR and keeps one entry per CDR3 protein. The data contain 800,000 to 950,000 distinct CDR3 sequences, roughly 34% of them singletons. The origin of this receptor is a man aged 18 to 29 in good health. Sample: blood. This rearrangement joins TRBV20-1 to TRBJ2-3; TRBD1 or TRBD2 may be the D gene (5 bases each). The CDR3 DNA follows: TGCAGTGAATTTTTGGGACCCGGCACAGATACGCAGTATTTT. It translates to CSEFLGPGTDTQYF.